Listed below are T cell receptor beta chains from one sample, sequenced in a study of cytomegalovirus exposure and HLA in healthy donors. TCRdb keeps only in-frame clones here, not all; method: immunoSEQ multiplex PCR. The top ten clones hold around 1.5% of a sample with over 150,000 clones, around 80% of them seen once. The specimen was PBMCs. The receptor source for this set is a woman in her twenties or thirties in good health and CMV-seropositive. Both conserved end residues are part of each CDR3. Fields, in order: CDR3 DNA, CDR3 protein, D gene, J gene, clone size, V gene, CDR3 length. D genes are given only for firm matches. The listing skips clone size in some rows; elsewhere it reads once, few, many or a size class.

TGTGCTAGCAGCGTAGGACAGGGCAGCGACACCGGGGAGCTGTTTTTT	CASSVGQGSDTGELFF	TRBD1	TRBJ2-2	.	TRBV9	16
TGTGCCAGCAGCCCTAGACAGGGGTCGGGCAATGAGCAGTTCTTC	CASSPRQGSGNEQFF	TRBD1	TRBJ2-1	.	TRBV11-1	15
TGTGCCAGCAGTGAAGCGCCTTTACTAAGGACTAGCGGGAGTTATGAGCAGTTCTTC	CASSEAPLLRTSGSYEQFF	TRBD2	TRBJ2-1	few	TRBV6-1	19
TGTGCCAGCAGCTTCGGGACAGGCAATCAGCCCCAGCATTTT	CASSFGTGNQPQHF	TRBD1	TRBJ1-5	few	TRBV5-4	14
TGTGCCAGCAGCTTAGCCTTCGACAGGGAGAGCACTGAAGCTTTCTTT	CASSLAFDRESTEAFF	TRBD1	TRBJ1-1	.	TRBV11-2	16
TGTGCCAGTAGTTTTGGAACAGGGTCCAATCAGCCCCAGCATTTT	CASSFGTGSNQPQHF	.	TRBJ1-5	.	TRBV19	15
TGTGCCAGCAGTTCCCTAGCGGGAGGCCGCACCGGGGAGCTGTTTTTT	CASSSLAGGRTGELFF	TRBD2	TRBJ2-2	.	TRBV6-6	16
TGCGCCAGCAGCTTGGGCGGGAGGGGACAGGAGACCCAGTACTTC	CASSLGGRGQETQYF	TRBD2	TRBJ2-5	few	TRBV5-1	15
TGCGCCAGCAGCTTATTAGCAGGGGTCTCTGGAAACACCATATATTTT	CASSLLAGVSGNTIYF	.	TRBJ1-3	.	TRBV5-1	16
TGTGCCAGCAGTTACGCAGGTACCACTGAAGCTTTCTTT	CASSYAGTTEAFF	.	TRBJ1-1	.	TRBV6-6	13
TGCGCCAGCAGCTCGCTGGCGGGAGGGGGTCATGAGCAGTTCTTC	CASSSLAGGGHEQFF	TRBD2	TRBJ2-1	.	TRBV5-1	15
TGTGCCATCAGCGATTTAGGGGCAGGTCAGCCCCAGCATTTT	CAISDLGAGQPQHF	.	TRBJ1-5	.	TRBV10-3	14
TGCGCCAGCAGCCCGCAAGGGGGGGCGGCGAACTATGGCTACACCTTC	CASSPQGGAANYGYTF	.	TRBJ1-2	.	TRBV4-1	16
TGTGCCAGCAGACCATCGGGGGGCGCCGGGGAGCTGTTTTTT	CASRPSGGAGELFF	.	TRBJ2-2	.	TRBV11-2	14
TGTGCCAGCAGCTGGGTAGCGGGAGTTGCTAACGAGCAGTACTTC	CASSWVAGVANEQYF	TRBD2	TRBJ2-7	.	TRBV11-2	15